The rows below give T cell receptor beta chains drawn from one sample of a study of cytomegalovirus exposure and HLA in healthy donors. Only in-frame clones appear in the TCRdb table, and some are missing; sequencing was by immunoSEQ multiplex PCR. The profile shows about 130,000 clones, 80% of them singletons. The sample consisted of PBMCs. The receptors here all came from a male donor in good health and CMV-seronegative. Both conserved end residues are part of each CDR3. The order of the fields is J gene, V gene, D gene, clone size, CDR3 protein, CDR3 DNA. The D gene is left open where the match is weak. The size of a clone is reported for some rows only, either as once, few or many, or as a class for expanded clones.

j_call: TRBJ2-1; v_call: TRBV4-3; d_call: TRBD2; clone_size: .; cdr3_aa: CASSQDSAGVHNEQFF; cdr3_nt: TGCGCCAGCAGCCAAGATTCAGCGGGGGTCCACAATGAGCAGTTCTTC
j_call: TRBJ1-2; v_call: TRBV19; d_call: .; clone_size: .; cdr3_aa: CASRRASNYGYTF; cdr3_nt: TGTGCCAGTAGGCGGGCTTCTAACTATGGCTACACCTTC
j_call: TRBJ2-1; v_call: TRBV6-4; d_call: TRBD2; clone_size: .; cdr3_aa: CASSEGAGGSHEQFF; cdr3_nt: TGTGCCAGCAGTGAGGGGGCGGGGGGTTCCCATGAGCAGTTCTTC
j_call: TRBJ2-6; v_call: TRBV5-5; d_call: .; clone_size: once; cdr3_aa: CASSLAQYNVLTF; cdr3_nt: TGTGCCAGCAGCTTGGCTCAGTACAACGTCCTGACTTTC
j_call: TRBJ1-1; v_call: TRBV5-1; d_call: TRBD1; clone_size: .; cdr3_aa: CASSRDSQNTEAFF; cdr3_nt: TGCGCCAGCAGCCGGGACAGCCAGAACACTGAAGCTTTCTTT
j_call: TRBJ2-1; v_call: TRBV6-5; d_call: .; clone_size: .; cdr3_aa: CASSYGPGVFNEQFF; cdr3_nt: TGTGCCAGTAGTTACGGTCCGGGAGTCTTTAATGAGCAGTTCTTC
j_call: TRBJ2-6; v_call: TRBV19; d_call: .; clone_size: .; cdr3_aa: CASSQGGTNGLTF; cdr3_nt: TGTGCCAGTAGTCAAGGGGGTACCAACGGCCTGACTTTC
j_call: TRBJ1-2; v_call: TRBV19; d_call: .; clone_size: .; cdr3_aa: CASTVPPGIYGYTF; cdr3_nt: TGTGCCAGTACCGTACCGCCCGGGATCTATGGCTACACCTTC
j_call: TRBJ1-4; v_call: TRBV19; d_call: TRBD1; clone_size: .; cdr3_aa: CASSIQTGGSYEKLFF; cdr3_nt: TGTGCCAGTAGTATACAGACAGGGGGGAGTTATGAAAAACTGTTTTTT
j_call: TRBJ1-5; v_call: TRBV16; d_call: .; clone_size: .; cdr3_aa: CASSRLGVRNQPQHF; cdr3_nt: TGTGCCAGCAGCCGCCTGGGAGTAAGGAATCAGCCCCAGCATTTT
j_call: TRBJ2-7; v_call: TRBV28; d_call: .; clone_size: .; cdr3_aa: CASRPQTGISYEQYF; cdr3_nt: TGTGCCAGCAGACCTCAAACAGGGATCTCCTACGAGCAGTACTTC
j_call: TRBJ2-7; v_call: TRBV27; d_call: TRBD2; clone_size: .; cdr3_aa: CASSRGGRGYEQYF; cdr3_nt: TGTGCCAGCAGTCGGGGGGGCCGTGGATACGAGCAGTACTTC
j_call: TRBJ1-1; v_call: TRBV6-6; d_call: .; clone_size: .; cdr3_aa: CASSPPRRVMNTEAFF; cdr3_nt: TGTGCCAGCAGCCCTCCGCGCAGGGTAATGAACACTGAAGCTTTCTTT
j_call: TRBJ1-3; v_call: TRBV7-9; d_call: .; clone_size: .; cdr3_aa: CASSFAGVSGNTIYF; cdr3_nt: TGTGCCAGCAGCTTTGCAGGGGTATCTGGAAACACCATATATTTT
j_call: TRBJ2-3; v_call: TRBV7-3; d_call: .; clone_size: .; cdr3_aa: CASSLNSPPDTQYF; cdr3_nt: TGTGCCAGCAGCCTCAATAGCCCCCCAGATACGCAGTATTTT
j_call: TRBJ2-3; v_call: TRBV6-1; d_call: .; clone_size: .; cdr3_aa: CASTILDTQYF; cdr3_nt: TGTGCCAGCACGATACTAGATACGCAGTATTTT
j_call: TRBJ1-3; v_call: TRBV19; d_call: .; clone_size: .; cdr3_aa: CASSIVWSSSSGNTIYF; cdr3_nt: TGTGCCAGTAGTATAGTTTGGTCCTCGAGCTCTGGAAACACCATATATTTT
j_call: TRBJ2-7; v_call: TRBV6-1; d_call: TRBD2; clone_size: .; cdr3_aa: CASSEGTSGTSYEQYF; cdr3_nt: TGTGCCAGCAGTGAAGGGACTAGCGGGACTTCCTACGAGCAGTACTTC
j_call: TRBJ1-1; v_call: TRBV28; d_call: TRBD1; clone_size: .; cdr3_aa: CASSFDYRDRGRTEAFF; cdr3_nt: TGTGCCAGCAGTTTCGATTACCGGGACAGGGGGCGAACTGAAGCTTTCTTT
j_call: TRBJ1-1; v_call: TRBV7-9; d_call: .; clone_size: .; cdr3_aa: CASSELNTEAFF; cdr3_nt: TGTGCCAGCAGCGAGTTGAACACTGAAGCTTTCTTT
j_call: TRBJ2-1; v_call: TRBV7-5; d_call: .; clone_size: .; cdr3_aa: CARSPQRVFYNEQFF; cdr3_nt: TGTGCCAGAAGCCCTCAGCGGGTCTTCTACAATGAGCAGTTCTTC
j_call: TRBJ1-1; v_call: TRBV15; d_call: .; clone_size: .; cdr3_aa: CATSRDSDLAEAFF; cdr3_nt: TGTGCCACCAGCAGAGACTCTGACTTAGCTGAAGCTTTCTTT
j_call: TRBJ2-3; v_call: TRBV19; d_call: TRBD2; clone_size: .; cdr3_aa: CASRRLAGGPDTQYF; cdr3_nt: TGTGCCAGTAGGAGACTAGCGGGAGGGCCAGATACGCAGTATTTT
j_call: TRBJ2-1; v_call: TRBV25-1; d_call: .; clone_size: .; cdr3_aa: CASSEQVRTGSGEQFF; cdr3_nt: TGTGCCAGCAGTGAACAGGTTCGTACCGGAAGCGGTGAGCAGTTCTTC
j_call: TRBJ2-2; v_call: TRBV11-1; d_call: TRBD1; clone_size: few; cdr3_aa: CASSLNRGQNTGELFF; cdr3_nt: TGTGCCAGCAGCTTGAATAGGGGGCAAAACACCGGGGAGCTGTTTTTT
j_call: TRBJ1-4; v_call: TRBV7-9; d_call: .; clone_size: .; cdr3_aa: CASSLYGAIGRPGEKLFF; cdr3_nt: TGTGCCAGCAGCTTATATGGGGCAATCGGTCGACCCGGAGAAAAACTGTTTTTT
j_call: TRBJ1-1; v_call: TRBV19; d_call: TRBD1; clone_size: .; cdr3_aa: CATQPRTGGATEAFF; cdr3_nt: TGTGCCACCCAACCTCGGACAGGGGGGGCCACTGAAGCTTTCTTT
j_call: TRBJ2-7; v_call: TRBV10-1; d_call: TRBD2; clone_size: .; cdr3_aa: CASSDKREVGEQYF; cdr3_nt: TGCGCCAGCAGTGATAAGCGGGAGGTCGGGGAGCAGTACTTC
j_call: TRBJ1-1; v_call: TRBV7-8; d_call: TRBD1; clone_size: .; cdr3_aa: CASSSETGGTEAFF; cdr3_nt: TGTGCCAGCAGCTCGGAGACAGGGGGGACTGAAGCTTTCTTT
j_call: TRBJ1-4; v_call: TRBV11-2; d_call: TRBD1; clone_size: .; cdr3_aa: CASSSRGFGTVFNEKLFF; cdr3_nt: TGTGCCAGCAGCTCTAGGGGATTCGGGACAGTCTTTAATGAAAAACTGTTTTTT
j_call: TRBJ2-1; v_call: TRBV5-1; d_call: TRBD1; clone_size: .; cdr3_aa: CASSGTGAYNEQFF; cdr3_nt: TGCGCCAGCAGCGGGACAGGGGCCTACAATGAGCAGTTCTTC
j_call: TRBJ1-2; v_call: TRBV18; d_call: .; clone_size: .; cdr3_aa: CASSPVVVAGSYGYTF; cdr3_nt: TGTGCCAGCTCACCGGTGGTAGTTGCAGGCTCCTATGGCTACACCTTC
j_call: TRBJ1-1; v_call: TRBV13; d_call: TRBD1; clone_size: .; cdr3_aa: CASSSADRANTEAFF; cdr3_nt: TGTGCCAGCAGCTCGGCGGACAGGGCGAACACTGAAGCTTTCTTT
j_call: TRBJ2-3; v_call: TRBV7-9; d_call: TRBD2; clone_size: .; cdr3_aa: CASSLALAGRADTQYF; cdr3_nt: TGTGCCAGCAGCTTAGCACTAGCGGGTCGGGCAGATACGCAGTATTTT
j_call: TRBJ2-7; v_call: TRBV2; d_call: .; clone_size: .; cdr3_aa: CATHLPYEQYF; cdr3_nt: TGTGCCACCCACTTACCCTACGAGCAGTACTTC
j_call: TRBJ1-5; v_call: TRBV4-1; d_call: .; clone_size: .; cdr3_aa: CASSQDLRNQPQHF; cdr3_nt: TGCGCCAGCAGCCAAGACCTCCGCAATCAGCCCCAGCATTTT